These T cell receptor beta chains were read from a single sample in a study of CD8 T cells in ankylosing spondylitis. TCRdb called the 5' RACE reads again in MiXCR, with one record for every CDR3 protein. This sample has about 39,000 distinct CDR3 sequences; 10% occur once, and the top ten carry 16%. Sequencing was done on a sample of blood, either unsorted or a sorted T cell fraction (not recorded which). The origin of the receptors is a male donor with ankylosing spondylitis or in good health (not recorded which). Each CDR3 is given with its conserved first and last residue. D genes are given only for firm matches. Clone size is given for some rows only: seen once, a few or many times, or a class if the clone is expanded.

j_gene: TRBJ2-5
v_gene: TRBV10-3
d_gene: NA
len: 12
abundance: many
CDR3aa: CAISGRGETQYF
CDR3nt: TGTGCCATCAGCGGACGGGGAGAGACCCAGTACTTC

j_gene: TRBJ2-1
v_gene: TRBV5-1
d_gene: TRBD2
len: 16
abundance: many
CDR3aa: CASSPAGLAGENEQFF
CDR3nt: TGCGCCAGCAGCCCGGCGGGACTAGCGGGAGAGAATGAGCAGTTCTTC

j_gene: TRBJ2-7
v_gene: TRBV7-2
d_gene: NA
len: 15
abundance: NA
CDR3aa: CASSLAATAGDEQYF
CDR3nt: TGTGCCAGCAGCTTAGCCGCGACTGCTGGGGACGAGCAGTACTTC

j_gene: TRBJ2-2
v_gene: TRBV6-1
d_gene: NA
len: 15
abundance: many
CDR3aa: CASSTRPTNTGELFF
CDR3nt: TGTGCCAGCAGTACCAGACCCACGAACACCGGGGAGCTGTTTTTT

j_gene: TRBJ2-1
v_gene: TRBV5-8
d_gene: NA
len: 16
abundance: many
CDR3aa: CASSLDVGVSYNEQFF
CDR3nt: TGTGCCAGCAGCTTGGACGTTGGGGTCTCCTACAATGAGCAGTTCTTC

j_gene: TRBJ1-6
v_gene: TRBV6-4
d_gene: NA
len: 16
abundance: NA
CDR3aa: CASSPGPSSYNSPLHF
CDR3nt: TGTGCCAGCAGCCCGGGGCCGAGCTCCTATAATTCACCCCTCCACTTT

j_gene: TRBJ2-1
v_gene: TRBV5-1
d_gene: NA
len: 19
abundance: many
CDR3aa: CASSNRDRDVGREANEQFF
CDR3nt: TGCGCCAGCAGCAACCGGGACAGGGATGTCGGGCGGGAGGCAAATGAGCAGTTCTTC

j_gene: TRBJ2-7
v_gene: TRBV7-9
d_gene: TRBD1
len: 15
abundance: many
CDR3aa: CASSLVTGAFYEQYF
CDR3nt: TGTGCCAGCAGCTTAGTGACAGGGGCCTTCTACGAGCAGTACTTC

j_gene: TRBJ1-2
v_gene: TRBV5-6
d_gene: NA
len: 15
abundance: many
CDR3aa: CASSLAPGSSYGYTF
CDR3nt: TGTGCCAGCAGCTTGGCCCCAGGGAGTAGCTATGGCTACACCTTC

j_gene: TRBJ2-1
v_gene: TRBV6-5
d_gene: NA
len: 15
abundance: many
CDR3aa: CASSYVSGRRNEQFF
CDR3nt: TGTGCCAGCAGTTACGTGAGTGGTCGGCGCAATGAGCAGTTCTTC

j_gene: TRBJ1-2
v_gene: TRBV12-3/TRBV12-4
d_gene: NA
len: 13
abundance: many
CDR3aa: CASSSTGFYGYTF
CDR3nt: TGTGCCAGCAGTTCCACAGGGTTTTACGGCTACACCTTC

j_gene: TRBJ2-2
v_gene: TRBV29-1
d_gene: NA
len: 13
abundance: many
CDR3aa: CSTKRQEAGELFF
CDR3nt: TGCAGCACCAAACGACAGGAAGCCGGGGAGCTGTTTTTT

j_gene: TRBJ1-1
v_gene: TRBV5-1
d_gene: NA
len: 15
abundance: many
CDR3aa: CASSPGGVANTEAFF
CDR3nt: TGCGCCAGCAGCCCGGGCGGGGTCGCGAACACTGAAGCTTTCTTT

j_gene: TRBJ2-3
v_gene: TRBV18
d_gene: TRBD2
len: 16
abundance: few
CDR3aa: CASSLVGGSRTDTQYF
CDR3nt: TGTGCCAGCTCACTTGTGGGCGGGAGTAGAACAGATACGCAGTATTTT

j_gene: TRBJ1-1
v_gene: TRBV7-9
d_gene: TRBD1
len: 15
abundance: many
CDR3aa: CASRASLTGGSEAFF
CDR3nt: TGTGCCAGCAGAGCATCCTTAACAGGGGGCTCTGAAGCTTTCTTT

j_gene: TRBJ2-4
v_gene: TRBV5-5
d_gene: NA
len: 15
abundance: many
CDR3aa: CASRPLDVAKNIQYF
CDR3nt: TGTGCCAGCAGACCCCTGGATGTAGCCAAAAACATTCAGTACTTC

j_gene: TRBJ2-6
v_gene: TRBV4-2
d_gene: NA
len: 16
abundance: many
CDR3aa: CASSQDRPTGANVLTF
CDR3nt: TGTGCCAGCAGCCAAGATAGACCAACTGGGGCCAACGTCCTGACTTTC

j_gene: TRBJ2-1
v_gene: TRBV5-1
d_gene: TRBD1
len: 16
abundance: many
CDR3aa: CASSWTGQGTYNEQFF
CDR3nt: TGCGCCAGCAGCTGGACGGGACAGGGGACTTACAATGAGCAGTTCTTC

j_gene: TRBJ1-5
v_gene: TRBV7-2
d_gene: NA
len: 16
abundance: many
CDR3aa: CASSLGAGVYDQPQHF
CDR3nt: TGTGCCAGCAGCTTAGGGGCAGGGGTGTATGATCAGCCCCAGCATTTT

j_gene: TRBJ2-7
v_gene: TRBV3-1
d_gene: NA
len: 11
abundance: NA
CDR3aa: CASRGPYEQYF
CDR3nt: TGTGCCAGCAGGGGACCCTACGAGCAGTACTTC

j_gene: TRBJ2-1
v_gene: TRBV27
d_gene: TRBD2
len: 19
abundance: many
CDR3aa: CASRNKGLAGSLSYNEQFF
CDR3nt: TGTGCCAGCAGAAATAAGGGACTAGCGGGATCCCTGTCCTACAATGAGCAGTTCTTC

j_gene: TRBJ2-1
v_gene: TRBV3-1
d_gene: NA
len: 15
abundance: few
CDR3aa: CASSPMSGIDNEQFF
CDR3nt: TGTGCCAGCAGCCCCATGTCTGGGATCGACAATGAGCAGTTCTTC

j_gene: TRBJ2-6
v_gene: TRBV5-4
d_gene: NA
len: 19
abundance: many
CDR3aa: CASSLLYFGTVSGANVLTF
CDR3nt: TGTGCCAGCAGCTTGTTGTATTTTGGCACCGTCTCTGGGGCCAACGTCCTGACTTTC

j_gene: TRBJ1-1
v_gene: TRBV20-1
d_gene: NA
len: 15
abundance: few
CDR3aa: CSARSGGNLNTEAFF
CDR3nt: TGCAGTGCTAGGTCCGGGGGAAATTTGAACACTGAAGCTTTCTTT

j_gene: TRBJ2-7
v_gene: TRBV5-1
d_gene: TRBD2
len: 13
abundance: many
CDR3aa: CASSWGLADEQYF
CDR3nt: TGCGCCAGCAGCTGGGGACTAGCGGACGAGCAGTACTTC

j_gene: TRBJ2-2
v_gene: TRBV10-2
d_gene: TRBD2
len: 19
abundance: many
CDR3aa: CASSPDRRTSGANTGELFF
CDR3nt: TGCGCCAGCAGTCCCGACAGGAGGACTAGCGGGGCGAACACCGGGGAGCTGTTTTTT

j_gene: TRBJ2-3
v_gene: TRBV20-1
d_gene: NA
len: 16
abundance: NA
CDR3aa: CSARFDTLKKTDTQYF
CDR3nt: TGCAGTGCTAGATTCGACACCCTGAAGAAAACAGATACGCAGTATTTT

j_gene: TRBJ1-1
v_gene: TRBV6-1
d_gene: TRBD1
len: 17
abundance: many
CDR3aa: CASSKGQGTIVNTEAFF
CDR3nt: TGTGCCAGCAGTAAGGGACAGGGAACCATTGTGAACACTGAAGCTTTCTTT

j_gene: TRBJ2-3
v_gene: TRBV28
d_gene: NA
len: 15
abundance: many
CDR3aa: CASTRQFSSTDTQYF
CDR3nt: TGTGCCAGCACCCGACAGTTCTCTAGCACAGATACGCAGTATTTT

j_gene: TRBJ2-2
v_gene: TRBV7-3
d_gene: NA
len: 16
abundance: many
CDR3aa: CASPGVCGETPGSCFF
CDR3nt: NA

j_gene: TRBJ2-5
v_gene: TRBV7-8
d_gene: TRBD1
len: 15
abundance: many
CDR3aa: CASSPPRTGVETQYF
CDR3nt: TGTGCCAGCAGCCCCCCTCGGACAGGGGTCGAGACCCAGTACTTC

j_gene: TRBJ1-4
v_gene: TRBV6-1
d_gene: TRBD1
len: 17
abundance: NA
CDR3aa: CASSPLDRGSGNEKLFF
CDR3nt: TGTGCCAGCAGTCCTCTGGACAGGGGCTCGGGCAATGAAAAACTGTTTTTT

j_gene: TRBJ2-1
v_gene: TRBV7-3
d_gene: TRBD2
len: 16
abundance: many
CDR3aa: CASSSSGTSVYNEQFF
CDR3nt: TGTGCCAGCAGCTCCTCCGGGACTAGCGTTTACAATGAGCAGTTCTTC

j_gene: TRBJ1-6
v_gene: TRBV7-2
d_gene: NA
len: 15
abundance: many
CDR3aa: CASSSQGFYNSPLHF
CDR3nt: TGTGCCAGCAGCTCGCAGGGGTTCTATAATTCACCCCTCCACTTT

j_gene: TRBJ1-1
v_gene: TRBV5-1
d_gene: NA
len: 13
abundance: many
CDR3aa: CASSFTRPPKAFF
CDR3nt: TGCGCCAGCAGCTTTACGAGACCCCCAAAAGCTTTCTTT

j_gene: TRBJ2-7
v_gene: TRBV7-9
d_gene: NA
len: 14
abundance: many
CDR3aa: CASRSRGSSYEQYF
CDR3nt: TGTGCCAGCAGGTCCCGAGGGTCCTCCTACGAGCAGTACTTC

j_gene: TRBJ2-2
v_gene: TRBV14
d_gene: TRBD2
len: 16
abundance: NA
CDR3aa: CASSPLAGKDTGELLF
CDR3nt: TGTGCCAGCAGCCCGTTAGCGGGAAAGGACACCGGGGAGCTGCTTTTT

j_gene: TRBJ2-7
v_gene: TRBV20-1
d_gene: TRBD1
len: 16
abundance: many
CDR3aa: CSATTGETGSYYEQYF
CDR3nt: TGCAGTGCCACAACAGGGGAAACAGGGTCTTACTACGAGCAGTACTTC

j_gene: TRBJ1-1
v_gene: TRBV2
d_gene: TRBD1
len: 14
abundance: few
CDR3aa: CASSVFRGGTEAFF
CDR3nt: TGTGCCAGCAGTGTATTCAGGGGGGGCACTGAAGCTTTCTTT

j_gene: TRBJ2-1
v_gene: TRBV2
d_gene: TRBD2
len: 16
abundance: many
CDR3aa: CASSEAWTSGSNEQFF
CDR3nt: TGTGCCAGCAGTGAAGCATGGACTAGCGGGAGCAATGAGCAGTTCTTC

j_gene: TRBJ2-7
v_gene: TRBV10-3
d_gene: TRBD2
len: 13
abundance: many
CDR3aa: CAIGPGGTYEQYF
CDR3nt: TGTGCCATCGGGCCGGGGGGTACCTACGAGCAGTACTTC

j_gene: TRBJ1-1
v_gene: TRBV10-3
d_gene: TRBD1
len: 13
abundance: many
CDR3aa: CAIRTGDDTEAFF
CDR3nt: TGTGCCATAAGGACAGGGGACGACACTGAAGCTTTCTTT

j_gene: TRBJ2-1
v_gene: TRBV6-5
d_gene: NA
len: 18
abundance: NA
CDR3aa: CARSYGTRGSSSYNEQFF
CDR3nt: TGTGCCAGAAGCTACGGGACGAGAGGTTCTAGCTCCTACAATGAGCAGTTCTTC

j_gene: TRBJ2-2
v_gene: TRBV6-1
d_gene: NA
len: 14
abundance: many
CDR3aa: CATTSLANTGELFF
CDR3nt: TGTGCCACCACTAGCCTGGCGAACACCGGGGAGCTGTTTTTT

j_gene: TRBJ2-5
v_gene: TRBV7-7
d_gene: TRBD2
len: 17
abundance: many
CDR3aa: CASSLPRTSGRPETQYF
CDR3nt: TGTGCTAGCAGCTTACCCCGGACTAGCGGGCGCCCCGAGACCCAGTACTTC

j_gene: TRBJ1-1
v_gene: TRBV6-2/TRBV6-3
d_gene: NA
len: 13
abundance: medium-sized
CDR3aa: CASSFSENTEAFF
CDR3nt: TGTGCCAGCAGTTTTTCAGAGAACACTGAAGCTTTCTTT

j_gene: TRBJ1-4
v_gene: TRBV7-9
d_gene: NA
len: 16
abundance: NA
CDR3aa: CASSLYVGQGTVNLFF
CDR3nt: NA

j_gene: TRBJ1-6
v_gene: TRBV10-3
d_gene: TRBD1
len: 15
abundance: many
CDR3aa: CAISPGTGTVGTLHF
CDR3nt: TGTGCCATCAGTCCCGGGACAGGGACAGTTGGGACCCTCCACTTT

j_gene: TRBJ2-1
v_gene: TRBV29-1
d_gene: TRBD2
len: 13
abundance: many
CDR3aa: CSVEREVNNEQFF
CDR3nt: TGCAGCGTTGAGCGGGAGGTTAACAATGAGCAGTTCTTC

j_gene: TRBJ1-1
v_gene: TRBV19
d_gene: NA
len: 13
abundance: many
CDR3aa: CASSMAESPEAFF
CDR3nt: TGTGCCAGTAGTATGGCAGAGTCGCCTGAAGCTTTCTTT

j_gene: TRBJ1-5
v_gene: TRBV20-1
d_gene: NA
len: 15
abundance: many
CDR3aa: CSASVRVDGNQPQHF
CDR3nt: TGCAGTGCTAGCGTCAGGGTGGACGGCAATCAGCCCCAGCATTTT

j_gene: TRBJ1-1
v_gene: TRBV5-4
d_gene: TRBD1
len: 15
abundance: NA
CDR3aa: CASSWTGISGTEAFF
CDR3nt: TGTGCCAGCAGCTGGACAGGGATTAGTGGTACTGAAGCTTTCTTT

j_gene: TRBJ2-6
v_gene: TRBV28
d_gene: NA
len: 16
abundance: many
CDR3aa: CASRKHAGTGANVLTF
CDR3nt: TGTGCCAGCAGAAAACACGCGGGGACTGGGGCCAACGTCCTGACTTTC

j_gene: TRBJ1-1
v_gene: TRBV9
d_gene: TRBD1
len: 14
abundance: many
CDR3aa: CASSEGTGDPEAFF
CDR3nt: TGTGCCAGCAGCGAGGGGACAGGAGACCCTGAAGCTTTCTTT